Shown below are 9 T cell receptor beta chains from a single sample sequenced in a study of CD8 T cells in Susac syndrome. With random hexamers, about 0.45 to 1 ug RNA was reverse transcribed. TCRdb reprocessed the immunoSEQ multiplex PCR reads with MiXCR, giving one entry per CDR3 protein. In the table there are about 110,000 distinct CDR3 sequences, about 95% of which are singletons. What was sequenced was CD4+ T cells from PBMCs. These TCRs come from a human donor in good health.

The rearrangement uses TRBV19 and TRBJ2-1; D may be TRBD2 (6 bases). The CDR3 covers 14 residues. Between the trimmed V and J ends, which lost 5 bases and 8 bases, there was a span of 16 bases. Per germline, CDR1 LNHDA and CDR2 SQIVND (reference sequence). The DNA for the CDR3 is TGTGCCAGTAGTCCGGGACGGGGGTTCGATGAGCAGTTCTTC. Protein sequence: CASSPGRGFDEQFF. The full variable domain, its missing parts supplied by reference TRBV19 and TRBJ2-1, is DGGITQSPKYLFRKEGQNVTLSCEQNLNHDAMYWYRQDPGQGLRLIYYSQIVNDFQKGDIAEGYSVSREKKESFPLTVTSAQKNPTAFYLCASSPGRGFDEQFFGPGTRLTVL.

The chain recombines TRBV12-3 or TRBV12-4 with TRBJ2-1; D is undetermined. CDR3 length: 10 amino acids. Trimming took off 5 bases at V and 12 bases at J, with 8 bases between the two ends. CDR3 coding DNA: TGTGCCAGCAGTAGGAGTGTGCAGTTCTTC. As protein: CASSRSVQFF.

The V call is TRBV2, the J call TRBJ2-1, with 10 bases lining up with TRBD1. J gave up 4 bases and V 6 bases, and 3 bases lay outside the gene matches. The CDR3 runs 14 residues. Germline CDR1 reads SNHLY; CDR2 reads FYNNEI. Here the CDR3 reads CASRGTGAYNEQFF. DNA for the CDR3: TGTGCCAGCAGAGGGACAGGGGCGTACAATGAGCAGTTCTTC.

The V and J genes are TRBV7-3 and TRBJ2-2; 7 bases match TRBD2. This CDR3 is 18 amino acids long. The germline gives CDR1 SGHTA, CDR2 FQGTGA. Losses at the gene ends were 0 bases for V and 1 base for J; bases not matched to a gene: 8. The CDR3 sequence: CASSLTPPLAQNTGELFF. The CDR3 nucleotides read TGTGCCAGCAGCTTAACGCCCCCACTAGCGCAGAACACCGGGGAGCTGTTTTTT. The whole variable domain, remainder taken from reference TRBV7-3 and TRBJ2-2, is GAGVSQTPSNKVTEKGKYVELRCDPISGHTALYWYRQSLGQGPEFLIYFQGTGAADDSGLPNDRFFAVRPEGSVSTLKIQRTERGDSAVYLCASSLTPPLAQNTGELFFGEGSRLTVL.

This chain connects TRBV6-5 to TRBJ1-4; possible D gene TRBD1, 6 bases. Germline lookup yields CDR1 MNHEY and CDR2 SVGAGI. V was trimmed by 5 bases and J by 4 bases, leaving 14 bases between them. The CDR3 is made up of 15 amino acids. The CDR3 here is CASSPRGGNNEKLFF. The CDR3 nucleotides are TGTGCCAGCAGTCCACGAGGGGGTAATAATGAAAAACTGTTTTTT.

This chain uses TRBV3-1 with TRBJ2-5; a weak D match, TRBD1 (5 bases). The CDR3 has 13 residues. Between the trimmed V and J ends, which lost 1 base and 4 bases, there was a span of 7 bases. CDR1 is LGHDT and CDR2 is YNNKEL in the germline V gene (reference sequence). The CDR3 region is CASSQGQPETQYF. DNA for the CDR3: TGTGCCAGCAGCCAAGGACAGCCAGAGACCCAGTACTTC.

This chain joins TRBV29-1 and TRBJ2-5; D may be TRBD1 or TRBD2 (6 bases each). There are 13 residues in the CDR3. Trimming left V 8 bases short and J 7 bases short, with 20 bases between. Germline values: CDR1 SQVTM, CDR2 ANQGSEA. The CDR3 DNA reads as TGCAGCACCTCCAAGGGGGGTGGAGGGACCCAGTACTTC. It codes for CSTSKGGGGTQYF.

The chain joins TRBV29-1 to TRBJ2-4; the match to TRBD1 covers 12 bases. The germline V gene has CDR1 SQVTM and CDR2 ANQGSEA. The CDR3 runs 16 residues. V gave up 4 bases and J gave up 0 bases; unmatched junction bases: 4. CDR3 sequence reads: CSVGDRGRGAKNIQYF. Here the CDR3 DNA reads TGCAGCGTTGGGGACAGGGGGCGCGGAGCCAAAAACATTCAGTACTTC.

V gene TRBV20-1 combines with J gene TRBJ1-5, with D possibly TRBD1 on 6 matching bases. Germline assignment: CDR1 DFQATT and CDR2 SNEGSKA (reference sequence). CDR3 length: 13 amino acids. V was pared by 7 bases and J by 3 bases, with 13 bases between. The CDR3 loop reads CSGSGHHNQPQHF. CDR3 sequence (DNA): TGCAGTGGGTCGGGACACCACAATCAGCCCCAGCATTTT.